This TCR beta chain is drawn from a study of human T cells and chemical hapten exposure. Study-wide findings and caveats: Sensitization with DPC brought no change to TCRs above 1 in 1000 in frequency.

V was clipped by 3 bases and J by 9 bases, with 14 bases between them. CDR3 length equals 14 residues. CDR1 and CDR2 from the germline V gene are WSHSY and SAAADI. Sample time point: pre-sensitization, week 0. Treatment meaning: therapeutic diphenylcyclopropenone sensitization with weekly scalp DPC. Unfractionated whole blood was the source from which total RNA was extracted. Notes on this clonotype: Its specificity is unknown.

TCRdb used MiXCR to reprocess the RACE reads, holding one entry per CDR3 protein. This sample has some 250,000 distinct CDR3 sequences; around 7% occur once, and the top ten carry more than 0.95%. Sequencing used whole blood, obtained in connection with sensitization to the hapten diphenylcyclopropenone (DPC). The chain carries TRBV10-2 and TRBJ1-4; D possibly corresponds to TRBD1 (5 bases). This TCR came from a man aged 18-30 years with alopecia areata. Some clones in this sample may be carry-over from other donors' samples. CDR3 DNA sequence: TGCGCCAGCAGTGAAGGACACGGAGGGAAAAAACTGTTTTTT. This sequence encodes CASSEGHGGKKLFF.